This T cell receptor (beta chain) is drawn from a study of siplizumab effects on memory and regulatory T cells. Study-level findings and limits: Poor capture below about 10^-5 frequency left most alloreactive clones unmapped to unstimulated subsets. The study did not confirm that proliferating Tregs from siplizumab cultures were suppressive. Assignment of a naive or memory phenotype failed for roughly 80-96% of the proliferating CD4+ or CD8+ clones.

Clones were sequenced by immunoSEQ multiplex PCR, and TCRdb holds only the in-frame ones, with some missing. The sample consists of about 100,000 clones, nearly 95% of them appearing once. Regarding this clone: Its antigen is unknown.

CDR1 LGHNT and CDR2 FRNRAP come from the germline V gene. V gave up 6 bases and J gave up 8 bases, with 20 bases separating them. The length of the CDR3 is 15 residues. This TCR was recovered from a human donor in good health. The sample taken for sequencing was Tregs sorted from blood. The chain carries TRBV12-5 and TRBJ2-1, with D maybe TRBD2 (5 bases). CDR3 nucleotides: TGTGCTAGTGGACCCTTAATCGGGATCGGCGATGAGCAGTTCTTC. Residues: CASGPLIGIGDEQFF.